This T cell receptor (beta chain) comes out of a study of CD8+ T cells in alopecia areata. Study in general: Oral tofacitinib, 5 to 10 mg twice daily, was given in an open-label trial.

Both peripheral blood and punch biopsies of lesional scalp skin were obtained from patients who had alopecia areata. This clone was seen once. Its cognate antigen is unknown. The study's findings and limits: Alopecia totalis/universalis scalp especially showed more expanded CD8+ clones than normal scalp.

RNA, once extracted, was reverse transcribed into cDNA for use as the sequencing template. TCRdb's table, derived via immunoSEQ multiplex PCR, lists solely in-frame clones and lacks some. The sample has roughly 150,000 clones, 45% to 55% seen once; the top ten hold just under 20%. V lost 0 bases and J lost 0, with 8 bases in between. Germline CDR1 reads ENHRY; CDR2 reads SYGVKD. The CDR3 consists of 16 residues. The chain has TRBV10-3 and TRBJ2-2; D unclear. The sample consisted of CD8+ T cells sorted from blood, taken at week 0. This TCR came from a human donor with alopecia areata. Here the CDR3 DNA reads TGTGCCATCAGTGAGTCGTCCAGATCGAACACCGGGGAGCTGTTTTTT. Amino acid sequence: CAISESSRSNTGELFF.